The 7 T cell receptor beta chains reported below all come from one sample, sequenced in a study of prognosis after radiotherapy for stage I lung cancer. From genomic DNA, TCR beta CDR3 was amplified by two-round multiplex PCR. Initially, in first-round PCR, primers specific to each TRBV and TRBJ gene were used. TCRdb independently ran MiXCR on the multiplex PCR reads; one entry per CDR3 protein. The sample contains some 15,000 distinct CDR3 sequences, roughly 26% of which appear only once. Sample: PBMCs, taken before or after stereotactic body radiation therapy (not recorded which). The receptors were gathered from a donor aged 50 or older with non-small cell lung cancer.

The CDR3 DNA is TGCATTTCTAGGGCCCAACGAGATACGCAGTATTTT. The encoded protein is CISRAQRDTQYF. The chain links TRBV20-1 to TRBJ2-3, with unresolved D. From germline, CDR1 is DFQATT and CDR2 SNEGSKA (reference sequence). The CDR3 is made up of 12 amino acids.

This clonotype has ten or more counts. V gene TRBV19 combines with J gene TRBJ2-7, with a weak D call TRBD1 (6 bases). Trimming removed 1 base at V and 2 bases at J, with 12 bases between. This CDR3 comprises 15 residues. Germline-derived CDR1 and CDR2 are LNHDA and SQIVND (reference sequence). The CDR3 sequence: CASSIARTETYEQYF. Written as DNA, the CDR3 is TGTGCCAGTAGTATAGCCAGGACAGAAACCTACGAGCAGTACTTC. The full variable domain, completed using reference TRBV19 and TRBJ2-7, is DGGITQSPKYLFRKEGQNVTLSCEQNLNHDAMYWYRQDPGQGLRLIYYSQIVNDFQKGDIAEGYSVSREKKESFPLTVTSAQKNPTAFYLCASSIARTETYEQYFGPGTRLTVT.

This clonotype was observed many times. V is TRBV6-2 or TRBV6-3 and J is TRBJ2-5; TRBD1 is a possible D gene (6 bases). This CDR3 contains 16 residues. The germline gives CDR1 MNHEY, CDR2 SVGEGT. The germline V and J ends were trimmed by 4 bases and 4 bases, with 19 bases remaining between them. CDR3 residues: CASSLTGTKRRETQYF. CDR3 nucleotide sequence: TGTGCCAGCAGTTTAACCGGGACAAAAAGACGAGAGACCCAGTACTTC.

Concerning this clonotype itself: A clone one base away is much larger, so this may be a read error. This chain links TRBV12-3 or TRBV12-4 with TRBJ1-4; 9 bases match TRBD1. This CDR3 is 15 amino acids long. J was trimmed by 12 bases and V by 3 bases; bases with no gene match: 11. The DNA of the CDR3 is TGTGCCAGCAGTTTGGGGGGGACAGGGAGGAGAGAACTGTTTTTT. Translating it yields CASSLGGTGRRELFF.

V is TRBV5-1 and J is TRBJ2-5; 11 bases align to TRBD2. The CDR3 is made up of 16 amino acids. Germline CDR1 is SGHRS and CDR2 is YFSETQ. The V gene end was trimmed by 4 bases and the J gene end by 8 bases; junction bases not matched to a gene: 13. CDR3 nucleotides: TGCGCCAGCAGCACAACCGGGACTAGCGGAAGCGATACCCAGTACTTC. This codes for CASSTTGTSGSDTQYF.

This clonotype was detected many times. The chain is built from TRBV6-1 and TRBJ2-5; D call uncertain. This CDR3 contains 13 residues. The germline CDR1 and CDR2 sequences are MNHNS and SASEGT. V was trimmed by 4 bases and J by 5 bases, leaving 11 bases between them. CDR3 DNA: TGTGCCAGCAGTGTTTCCGCCTGGGAGACCCAGTACTTC. This translates into CASSVSAWETQYF.

This clonotype was observed at least ten times. This chain connects TRBV25-1 to TRBJ2-7; D unresolved. The CDR3 is 11 residues long. Germline CDR1 is MGHDK and CDR2 is SYGVNS. V lost 5 bases, J lost 6 bases, and 8 bases lay in between. Here the CDR3 DNA reads TGTGCCAGCAGTTGGGGTCGCGAGCAGTACTTC. Encoded protein: CASSWGREQYF.